The 26 T cell receptor beta chains in this list originate from one sample, sequenced in a study of T cells in localized non-small cell lung cancer. Produced via immunoSEQ multiplex PCR; TCRdb's table is partial and in-frame only. The sample contains tens of thousands of clones, 88% of which appear only once. The specimen comprised peripheral blood mononuclear cells, sampled before any cancer treatment. The receptors shown here come from a woman aged 35 to 69 with stage III lung adenocarcinoma.

The rearrangement joins TRBV7-9 to TRBJ2-2; D gene unclear. Trimming shortened V by 3 bases and J by 5 bases, and 7 bases separated the two germline ends. Germline V gene sequence: CDR1 SEHNR, CDR2 FQNEAQ (reference sequence). The CDR3 covers 13 residues. CDR3 residues: CASSLGHTGELFF. CDR3 sequence (DNA): TGTGCCAGCAGCTTGGGTCATACCGGGGAGCTGTTTTTT.

This chain connects TRBV4-2 to TRBJ1-1; D unclear. V gave up 0 bases and J gave up 4 bases, with 15 bases separating them. Germline CDR1 LGHNA, CDR2 YNFKEQ. The CDR3 has 16 residues. The DNA for the CDR3 is TGTGCCAGCAGCCAAGATAGACGGCCTTCGGGCACTGAAGCTTTCTTT. Translating it yields CASSQDRRPSGTEAFF.

Only a few counts were recorded for this clone. The rearrangement uses TRBV7-9 and TRBJ1-1; D ambiguous. Trimming left V 5 bases short and J 1 base short, with 11 bases between. There are 14 residues in the CDR3. CDR1 and CDR2 from the germline V gene are SEHNR and FQNEAQ (reference sequence). The CDR3 spells CASSAGRQNTEAFF. CDR3 in DNA: TGTGCCAGCAGCGCTGGACGGCAGAACACTGAAGCTTTCTTT.

This clone was counted once. This sequence joins TRBV27 and TRBJ2-3; 8 bases line up with TRBD1. The V segment lost 5 bases and the J segment 3 bases; nucleotides outside the gene matches: 10. This CDR3 is 16 amino acids long. Looked up from germline, CDR1 is MNHEY and CDR2 is SMNVEV (reference sequence). The CDR3 loop is CASSRSRTGRTDTQYF. Written as DNA, the CDR3 is TGTGCCAGCAGTCGCTCGAGGACAGGGCGGACAGATACGCAGTATTTT.

The rearrangement joins TRBV14 to TRBJ2-1; 9 positions match TRBD2. Germline loops: CDR1 SGHDN, CDR2 FVKESK. CDR3 length equals 15 residues. The V segment lost 3 bases and the J segment 8 bases; nucleotides outside the gene matches: 8. CDR3 region: CASSHDSGSSHEQFF. DNA of the CDR3: TGTGCCAGCAGCCACGATAGCGGGAGCTCACATGAGCAGTTCTTC.

This sequence joins TRBV5-8 and TRBJ1-1; 8 nucleotides line up with TRBD1. Trimming at V came to 4 bases and at J to 3 bases, leaving 14 bases not matched to a gene. The CDR3 is 17 amino acids. Germline values: CDR1 SGHTS, CDR2 YDEGEE. The DNA for the CDR3 is TGTGCCAGCAGCGGGGGTAGGACAGGGCTCTTCGACACTGAAGCTTTCTTT. Encoded protein: CASSGGRTGLFDTEAFF.

The table lists this clone with a few counts. The chain is built from TRBV7-8 and TRBJ2-4; TRBD2 might be the D (6 bases). The CDR3 spans 14 residues. V lost 1 base to trimming and J lost 5 bases, with 9 bases between them. From germline, CDR1 is SGHVS and CDR2 FQNEAQ. CDR3 loop: CASSLGGGENIQYF. The CDR3 DNA is TGTGCCAGCAGCTTAGGGGGAGGCGAAAACATTCAGTACTTC.

The rearrangement joins TRBV6-6 to TRBJ2-7; the match to TRBD2 covers 12 bases. After removal of 8 bases from V and 1 base from J, the junction contained 3 bases not matched to a gene. Germline V lookup: CDR1 MNHNY, CDR2 SVGAGI (reference sequence). This CDR3 contains 14 residues. This CDR3 is CASATSGRSYEQYF. DNA for the CDR3: TGTGCCAGCGCGACTAGCGGGAGATCCTACGAGCAGTACTTC.

The rearrangement joins TRBV7-9 to TRBJ2-2; D ambiguous. The CDR3 has 12 residues. CDR1 and CDR2 from the germline V gene are SEHNR and FQNEAQ (reference sequence). The ends were cut back, 2 bases at V and 6 bases at J, with 4 bases in the middle. The CDR3 region is CASSLSPGELFF. The CDR3 DNA follows: TGTGCCAGCAGCTTAAGTCCCGGGGAGCTGTTTTTT.

The chain links TRBV5-1 to TRBJ2-3; 9 bases map to TRBD2. V dropped 7 bases and J dropped 1; count of bases not matched to a gene: 10. There are 16 residues in the CDR3. Per germline, CDR1 SGHRS and CDR2 YFSETQ. CDR3 amino acids: CASGLAGLGGTDTQYF. The CDR3 nucleotides are TGCGCCAGCGGTCTAGCGGGACTAGGGGGCACAGATACGCAGTATTTT. Drawing the rest from reference TRBV5-1 and TRBJ2-3, the complete variable domain is KAGVTQTPRYLIKTRGQQVTLSCSPISGHRSVSWYQQTPGQGLQFLFEYFSETQRNKGNFPGRFSGRQFSNSRSEMNVSTLELGDSALYLCASGLAGLGGTDTQYFGPGTRLTVL.

This clone showed up just a few times. The chain is built from TRBV7-8 and TRBJ1-2; 9 nucleotides agree with TRBD1. This CDR3 is built from 15 residues. CDR1 is SGHVS and CDR2 is FQNEAQ in the germline V gene. J was trimmed by 5 bases and V by 2 bases; bases with no gene match: 6. CDR3 DNA: TGTGCCAGCAGCTTAAGGGACAGGGTAGGATATGGCTACACCTTC. Translated: CASSLRDRVGYGYTF.

The chain links TRBV6-5 to TRBJ1-2; the D is unclear. Germline lookup yields CDR1 MNHEY and CDR2 SVGAGI. V was shortened by 2 bases and J by 4 bases, with 8 bases between the two germline ends. The CDR3 length is 13 residues. CDR3 residues: CASSYLEGYGYTF. The CDR3 coding sequence is TGTGCCAGCAGTTACCTTGAGGGCTATGGCTACACCTTC.

This clone appeared once. The V call is TRBV19, the J call TRBJ2-5; TRBD2 might be the D (6 bases). V lost 6 bases and J lost 4, with 21 bases in between. This CDR3 is built from 16 residues. CDR1 is LNHDA and CDR2 is SQIVND in the germline V gene (reference sequence). CDR3 in amino acids: CASRNLGGIGRETQYF. CDR3 coding DNA: TGTGCCAGTAGAAACCTCGGCGGGATAGGGCGAGAGACCCAGTACTTC.

The rearrangement uses TRBV6-1 and TRBJ1-2; D possibly corresponds to TRBD1 (5 bases). Per germline, CDR1 MNHNS and CDR2 SASEGT. The CDR3 is 14 residues long. V was cut by 5 bases and J by 5 bases, with 15 bases left in between. CDR3 region: CASSRDKGVYGYTF. The CDR3 DNA reads TGTGCCAGCAGTAGGGATAAAGGGGTATATGGCTACACCTTC.

The chain is built from TRBV6-5 and TRBJ1-1; D call uncertain. CDR1 and CDR2 from the germline V gene are MNHEY and SVGAGI. CDR3 size: 11 residues. The germline V and J ends were trimmed by 8 bases and 2 bases, with 6 bases remaining between them. The CDR3 DNA reads TGTGCCAGCGGGAGCAACACTGAAGCTTTCTTT. This codes for CASGSNTEAFF.

The J gene is TRBJ2-3, the V gene TRBV9; D unresolved. This CDR3 comprises 17 residues. The V and J ends lost 4 bases and 4 bases respectively, with 22 bases between them. Germline values: CDR1 SGDLS, CDR2 YYNGEE. The CDR3 is CASSTLVWRFPPDTQYF. CDR3 bases: TGTGCCAGCAGCACCCTCGTCTGGCGGTTCCCCCCAGATACGCAGTATTTT. The variable domain in full, completed from reference TRBV9 and TRBJ2-3, reads DSGVTQTPKHLITATGQRVTLRCSPRSGDLSVYWYQQSLDQGLQFLIQYYNGEERAKGNILERFSAQQFPDLHSELNLSSLELGDSALYFCASSTLVWRFPPDTQYFGPGTRLTVL.

V usage is TRBV5-1 and J usage is TRBJ1-2, with D maybe TRBD1 (5 bases). V was clipped by 0 bases and J by 7 bases, with 16 bases between them. This CDR3 spans 15 amino acids. Germline V gene sequence: CDR1 SGHRS, CDR2 YFSETQ. The CDR3 DNA reads TGCGCCAGCAGCTTGGATGCAGGGCAGGGTATTGGCTACACCTTC. This translates into CASSLDAGQGIGYTF.

This clone occurred once. The genes are TRBV6-1 and TRBJ2-7; 8 positions match TRBD2. V shed 5 bases, J shed 0 bases, and the junction held 6 bases outside the gene matches. The CDR3 extends over 15 amino acids. The germline V gene encodes CDR1 MNHNS and CDR2 SASEGT. CDR3 region: CASSNWRGDSYEQYF. CDR3 sequence (DNA): TGTGCCAGCAGTAATTGGCGGGGGGACTCCTACGAGCAGTACTTC.

The V call is TRBV7-2, the J call TRBJ2-5; TRBD2 matches 11 bases. CDR3 length equals 16 residues. Looked up from germline, CDR1 is SGHTA and CDR2 is FQGNSA. J gave up 5 bases and V 4 bases, and 9 bases lay outside the gene matches. For the CDR3, the DNA is TGTGCCAGCAGCTCCTTAGCGGGGGGGCCTCTGGAGACCCAGTACTTC. This gives the protein CASSSLAGGPLETQYF.

This chain links TRBV5-1 with TRBJ2-7; a possible D gene is TRBD2 (5 bases). This CDR3 spans 14 amino acids. V was pared by 4 bases and J by 2 bases, with 13 bases between. Germline-derived CDR1 and CDR2 are SGHRS and YFSETQ. The CDR3 here is CASSPSGLTYEQYF. CDR3 bases: TGCGCCAGCAGCCCCAGCGGCCTAACCTACGAGCAGTACTTC.

V gene TRBV5-8 combines with J gene TRBJ1-1; the match to TRBD1 covers 7 bases. Germline CDR1 reads SGHTS; CDR2 reads YDEGEE. Trimming cost V 7 bases and J 7 bases; bases outside gene matches: 16. The CDR3 length is 15 residues. The CDR3 loop is CASGRGPTGRGEAFF. For the CDR3, the DNA is TGTGCCAGCGGGCGCGGGCCGACAGGGAGAGGTGAAGCTTTCTTT.

Only one count was recorded for this clone. The chain combines TRBV27 with TRBJ1-4; TRBD1 is a possible D gene (5 bases). The germline V and J ends were trimmed by 4 bases and 4 bases, with 22 bases remaining between them. The CDR3 contains 18 residues. The germline gives CDR1 MNHEY, CDR2 SMNVEV (reference sequence). The CDR3: CASSSRDMRLRGNEKLFF. The CDR3 DNA follows: TGTGCCAGCAGTTCCAGGGATATGCGGCTACGTGGTAATGAAAAACTGTTTTTT.

The chain couples TRBV4-1 to TRBJ2-6; D possibly corresponds to TRBD1 (5 bases). Germline V lookup: CDR1 MGHRA, CDR2 YSYEKL. V was pared by 1 base and J by 0 bases, with 19 bases between. The CDR3 length is 20 residues. The CDR3 region has the DNA TGCGCCAGCAGCCAAGCTCCCAGGGTGGTGGGTAACTCTGGGGCCAACGTCCTGACTTTC. Amino acid sequence: CASSQAPRVVGNSGANVLTF.

This clone was picked up one time. The rearrangement uses TRBV7-6 and TRBJ2-7, with TRBD2 as a possible D gene (6 bases). V gave up 5 bases and J gave up 0 bases, with 17 bases separating them. Germline CDR1 reads SGHVS; CDR2 reads FNYEAQ. The CDR3 sequence is 16 residues long. The CDR3 DNA reads TGTGCCAGCAGCCGCGGATCTAGCGAGAACTCCTACGAGCAGTACTTC. As protein: CASSRGSSENSYEQYF.

This clone was counted once. The rearrangement joins TRBV2 to TRBJ2-3, with 9 nucleotides matching TRBD2. There are 14 residues in the CDR3. Unmatched junction bases numbered 4, after V lost 9 bases and J lost 0 bases. Germline loops: CDR1 SNHLY, CDR2 FYNNEI. The CDR3 sequence is CASLAGVSTDTQYF. Written as DNA, the CDR3 is TGTGCCAGTTTAGCGGGGGTGAGCACAGATACGCAGTATTTT. The variable domain in full, completed from reference TRBV2 and TRBJ2-3, reads EPEVTQTPSHQVTQMGQEVILRCVPISNHLYFYWYRQILGQKVEFLVSFYNNEISEKSEIFDDQFSVERPDGSNFTLKIRSTKLEDSAMYFCASLAGVSTDTQYFGPGTRLTVL.

V gene TRBV29-1 combines with J gene TRBJ1-1; no definite D call. The CDR3 has 10 residues. V lost 7 bases to trimming and J lost 6 bases, with 9 bases between them. Germline loops: CDR1 SQVTM, CDR2 ANQGSEA. The CDR3 region has the DNA TGCAGCGCTAGATTGGCTGAAGCTTTCTTT. Its translation: CSARLAEAFF.